These 10 T cell receptor beta chains came from one sample sequenced in a study of T cell responses to AZD1222 COVID-19 vaccine. The repertoire was sequenced with immunoSEQ multiplex PCR; TCRdb's copy has only in-frame clones and lacks some. The sample contains about 120,000 clones, around nine tenths of which appear only once. The material sequenced was peripheral blood, taken on day 0 of AZD1222 vaccination. Receptor source: an adult in good health.

The chain uses TRBV19 and TRBJ1-2, with D perhaps matching TRBD1 (5 bases). Trimming pared 1 base from V and 7 bases from J, leaving 16 bases between. Germline CDR1 LNHDA, CDR2 SQIVND (reference sequence). The CDR3 runs to 15 residues. The CDR3 protein is CASSIVGAGESGYTF. CDR3 coding DNA: TGTGCCAGTAGTATAGTTGGGGCTGGAGAGAGTGGCTACACCTTC.

The chain uses TRBV7-2 and TRBJ1-1; TRBD1 agrees at 8 bases. After removal of 5 bases from V and 9 bases from J, the junction contained 17 bases not matched to a gene. This CDR3 region has 16 residues. The germline gives CDR1 SGHTA, CDR2 FQGNSA. The CDR3 sequence: CASSQRGTEQGAKAFF. DNA of the CDR3: TGTGCCAGCAGCCAACGAGGAACAGAGCAGGGGGCGAAAGCTTTCTTT.

The chain combines TRBV2 with TRBJ1-1; D is perhaps TRBD1 (5 bases). The CDR3 covers 14 residues. The V gene lost 4 bases and the J gene lost 7 bases, with 16 bases spanning the gap. From germline, CDR1 is SNHLY and CDR2 FYNNEI. For the CDR3, the DNA is TGTGCCAGCAGTGGACAGCTGGCCTTAATTGAAGCTTTCTTT. The encoded protein is CASSGQLALIEAFF.

The chain employs TRBV7-9 and TRBJ2-4, with 13 bases lining up with TRBD2. Germline CDR1 and CDR2: SEHNR and FQNEAQ (reference sequence). V lost 5 bases and J lost 7; bases outside the gene matches: 14. The CDR3 runs to 18 residues. CDR3 protein: CASSTNSGTSGTDNIQYF. The CDR3 coding sequence is TGTGCCAGCAGCACCAACTCCGGGACTAGCGGGACGGATAACATTCAGTACTTC.

This sequence joins TRBV24-1 and TRBJ1-2; 8 bases align to TRBD1. The germline V gene encodes CDR1 KGHDR and CDR2 SFDVKD. The J segment lost 4 bases and the V segment lost 2 bases, leaving 2 bases of the junction unmatched. This CDR3 contains 14 residues. The CDR3 nucleotides are TGTGCCACCAGTGATTCCGGACAGGGCTATGGCTACACCTTC. Its protein product is CATSDSGQGYGYTF.

This clone has only one observation. This chain uses TRBV19 with TRBJ1-5; possibly TRBD1 for D (6 bases). The germline V gene has CDR1 LNHDA and CDR2 SQIVND (reference sequence). V was cut by 8 bases and J by 0 bases, with 11 bases left in between. The CDR3 length is 14 residues. CDR3 DNA: TGTGCCAGTTCCAGGGGCGGTAGCAATCAGCCCCAGCATTTT. Protein sequence: CASSRGGSNQPQHF.

This clone has only a few counts. This chain uses TRBV28 with TRBJ1-2; D may be TRBD1 (6 bases). The V and J ends lost 5 bases and 5 bases respectively, with 9 bases between them. This CDR3 is 12 amino acids long. The V gene's germline CDR1 is MDHEN and CDR2 SYDVKM. The CDR3 reads CASSPGHYGYTF. In DNA, the CDR3 is TGTGCCAGCAGTCCGGGACATTATGGCTACACCTTC.

This chain joins TRBV6-6 and TRBJ1-2, with 7 bases aligning to TRBD1. After removal of 4 bases from V and 7 bases from J, the junction contained 9 bases not matched to a gene. The V gene's germline CDR1 is MNHNY and CDR2 SVGAGI (reference sequence). The CDR3 runs to 14 residues. Written as DNA, the CDR3 is TGTGCCAGCAGTTCGAGGGGGCGCGGGAGTGGCTACACCTTC. This translates into CASSSRGRGSGYTF.

This clone was detected only a few times. The chain carries TRBV28 and TRBJ1-5; D possibly corresponds to TRBD1 (6 bases). Germline CDR1 and CDR2: MDHEN and SYDVKM. Trimming left V 2 bases short and J 7 bases short, with 15 bases between. The CDR3 runs 15 residues. CDR3 DNA sequence: TGTGCCAGCAGTTTAATGCAGGGGTCAAGGCAGCCCCAGCATTTT. Protein product: CASSLMQGSRQPQHF.

The chain is built from TRBV18 and TRBJ2-7; D may be TRBD2 (5 bases). The CDR3 sequence is 11 residues long. V was pared by 5 bases and J by 6 bases, with 8 bases between. CDR1 is KGHSH and CDR2 is LQKENI in the germline V gene. Written as DNA, the CDR3 is TGTGCCAGCTCAGGAGGCGGCGAGCAGTACTTC. The encoded protein is CASSGGGEQYF.